A selection of T cell receptor beta chains follows, all from one sample in a study of CD8 T cells in ankylosing spondylitis. TCRdb analysed the 5' RACE reads with MiXCR anew, one entry per CDR3 protein. The profile covers 330,000 or so distinct CDR3 sequences, with approximately 8.2% appearing a single time and less than 15% taken by the ten largest. Sequences were obtained from blood, either unsorted or a sorted T cell fraction (not recorded which). All receptors come from a male donor with ankylosing spondylitis. Both conserved end residues are part of each CDR3. A D gene is named only where the DNA matches it firmly. A row's size may be missing; if present it is once, few, many or a size class.

J gene: TRBJ1-2
D gene: .
CDR3 length: 16
clone size: many
V gene: TRBV10-3
CDR3 protein: CAISESGAGESGGYTF
CDR3 DNA: TGTGCCATCAGTGAGTCAGGAGCCGGGGAAAGCGGCGGCTACACCTTC

J gene: TRBJ2-1
D gene: .
CDR3 length: 16
clone size: few
V gene: TRBV5-1
CDR3 protein: CASSFYGAAVYNEQFF
CDR3 DNA: TGCGCCAGCAGCTTTTATGGAGCGGCCGTCTACAATGAGCAGTTCTTC

J gene: TRBJ2-2
D gene: TRBD2
CDR3 length: 14
clone size: few
V gene: TRBV11-2
CDR3 protein: CASAILSGGGELFF
CDR3 DNA: TGTGCCAGCGCGATCCTATCGGGGGGCGGGGAGCTGTTTTTT

J gene: TRBJ1-5
D gene: .
CDR3 length: 16
clone size: few
V gene: TRBV6-2/TRBV6-3
CDR3 protein: CASSRQTRMGDQPQHF
CDR3 DNA: TGTGCCAGCAGTCGGCAGACAAGAATGGGAGATCAGCCCCAGCATTTT

J gene: TRBJ2-1
D gene: TRBD2
CDR3 length: 15
clone size: few
V gene: TRBV2
CDR3 protein: CASRPPAGGYNEQFF
CDR3 DNA: TGTGCCAGCAGACCCCCAGCGGGAGGATACAATGAGCAGTTCTTC

J gene: TRBJ2-7
D gene: TRBD1
CDR3 length: 15
clone size: many
V gene: TRBV29-1
CDR3 protein: CSALTGTGGGYEQYF
CDR3 DNA: TGCAGCGCCCTGACCGGGACAGGGGGTGGCTACGAGCAGTACTTC

J gene: TRBJ2-7
D gene: TRBD2
CDR3 length: 14
clone size: few
V gene: TRBV12-5
CDR3 protein: CASGPTSGSREQYF
CDR3 DNA: TGTGCTAGTGGTCCAACTAGCGGGAGTAGGGAGCAGTACTTC

J gene: TRBJ2-7
D gene: TRBD2
CDR3 length: 14
clone size: .
V gene: TRBV14
CDR3 protein: CASSPAGTSALRYF
CDR3 DNA: TGTGCCAGCAGCCCAGCTGGGACTAGCGCCCTCCGGTACTTC

J gene: TRBJ2-7
D gene: TRBD2
CDR3 length: 15
clone size: few
V gene: TRBV27
CDR3 protein: CASSVGGGRHYEQYF
CDR3 DNA: TGTGCCAGCAGTGTGGGCGGGGGACGACACTACGAGCAGTACTTC

J gene: TRBJ2-1
D gene: .
CDR3 length: 13
clone size: many
V gene: TRBV28
CDR3 protein: CASRPSGGREQFF
CDR3 DNA: TGTGCCAGCAGGCCTTCCGGGGGGCGTGAGCAGTTCTTC

J gene: TRBJ2-7
D gene: .
CDR3 length: 18
clone size: few
V gene: TRBV4-1
CDR3 protein: CASSPEKLGVPESYEQYF
CDR3 DNA: TGCGCCAGCAGCCCAGAAAAGCTGGGGGTGCCGGAATCCTACGAGCAGTACTTC

J gene: TRBJ2-5
D gene: .
CDR3 length: 13
clone size: .
V gene: TRBV20-1
CDR3 protein: CSARPGGRETQYF
CDR3 DNA: TGCAGTGCTAGACCTGGGGGGCGAGAGACCCAGTACTTC

J gene: TRBJ2-1
D gene: TRBD2
CDR3 length: 16
clone size: .
V gene: TRBV7-9
CDR3 protein: CASSPRLANSYNEQFF
CDR3 DNA: TGTGCCAGCAGCCCCCGACTAGCGAACTCCTACAATGAGCAGTTCTTC

J gene: TRBJ2-7
D gene: .
CDR3 length: 15
clone size: few
V gene: TRBV5-1
CDR3 protein: CASSLEQGAVGEQYF
CDR3 DNA: TGCGCCAGCAGCTTGGAACAAGGGGCCGTGGGGGAGCAGTACTTC

J gene: TRBJ2-5
D gene: TRBD2
CDR3 length: 15
clone size: many
V gene: TRBV12-3/TRBV12-4
CDR3 protein: CASSPRTSTGETQYF
CDR3 DNA: TGTGCCAGCAGTCCACGGACTAGCACGGGAGAGACCCAGTACTTC

J gene: TRBJ2-3
D gene: TRBD1
CDR3 length: 16
clone size: few
V gene: TRBV2
CDR3 protein: CASNPLSRGRGDTQYF
CDR3 DNA: TGTGCCAGCAACCCCCTGAGCAGGGGGCGAGGGGATACGCAGTATTTT

J gene: TRBJ2-3
D gene: TRBD1
CDR3 length: 16
clone size: many
V gene: TRBV20-1
CDR3 protein: CSAPDRAVLSADTQYF
CDR3 DNA: TGCAGTGCCCCGGACAGGGCGGTTCTTAGCGCAGATACGCAGTATTTT

J gene: TRBJ2-7
D gene: TRBD1
CDR3 length: 15
clone size: many
V gene: TRBV11-2
CDR3 protein: CASSLETGVAYEQYF
CDR3 DNA: TGTGCCAGCAGCTTAGAGACAGGGGTAGCCTACGAGCAGTACTTC

J gene: TRBJ2-1
D gene: TRBD2
CDR3 length: 17
clone size: few
V gene: TRBV9
CDR3 protein: CASSVATRLADHNEQFF
CDR3 DNA: TGTGCCAGCAGCGTAGCTACGAGACTAGCGGACCACAATGAGCAGTTCTTC

J gene: TRBJ2-2
D gene: TRBD1
CDR3 length: 14
clone size: many
V gene: TRBV12-3/TRBV12-4
CDR3 protein: CASQDRTNTGELFF
CDR3 DNA: TGTGCCAGCCAGGACAGGACGAACACCGGGGAGCTGTTTTTT

J gene: TRBJ2-3
D gene: TRBD2
CDR3 length: 17
clone size: few
V gene: TRBV27
CDR3 protein: CASTKGTSGRGTDTQYF
CDR3 DNA: TGTGCCAGCACCAAAGGGACTAGCGGGAGAGGCACAGATACGCAGTATTTT

J gene: TRBJ2-5
D gene: .
CDR3 length: 13
clone size: many
V gene: TRBV27
CDR3 protein: CASSFVGQETQYF
CDR3 DNA: TGTGCCAGCAGTTTTGTGGGGCAAGAGACCCAGTACTTC